In this sample, the clone carrying this TCR beta chain turned up a few times. Its target is not known. The data were taken from a study of vaccination effects on CD4 cells after COVID-19. Across the study: Peptide-pool stimulation followed by sequencing identified expanded antigen-specific CD4+ clonotypes in the ViraFEST assay.

Subsequent to roughly 10 days of culture, CD4+ T cells were isolated. Participants each got two BNT162b2 or mRNA-1273 vaccine doses. J gave up 8 bases and V 2 bases, and 11 bases lay outside the gene matches. The CDR3 length is 16 residues. Germline CDR1 SGHAT, CDR2 FQNNGV. Produced via immunoSEQ multiplex PCR; TCRdb's table is partial and in-frame only. The sample has tens of thousands of clones; around 67% are singletons. Sequences were derived from CD4+ T cells from PBMCs cultured without peptide, sampled after COVID-19 vaccination. V usage is TRBV11-2 and J usage is TRBJ2-2; 7 bases align to TRBD2. This receptor was identified in a human donor who received a COVID-19 vaccine. Here the CDR3 reads CASSLRGGAMGGELFF. CDR3 bases: TGTGCCAGCAGCTTAAGGGGAGGGGCCATGGGTGGGGAGCTGTTTTTT.